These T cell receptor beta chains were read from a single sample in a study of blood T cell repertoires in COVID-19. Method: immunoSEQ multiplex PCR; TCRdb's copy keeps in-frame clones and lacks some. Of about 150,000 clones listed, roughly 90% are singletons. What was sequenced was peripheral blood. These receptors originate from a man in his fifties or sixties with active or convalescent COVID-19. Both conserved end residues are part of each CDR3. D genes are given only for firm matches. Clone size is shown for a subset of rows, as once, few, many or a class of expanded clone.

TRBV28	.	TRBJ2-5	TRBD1	TGTGCCAGCAGTTCGGGACCGGGACAGGGTGGGAAGCAAGAGACCCAGTACTTC	CASSSGPGQGGKQETQYF
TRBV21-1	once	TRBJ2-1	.	TGTGCCAGCAGCAAAGAAGCTAGCGGGCGGGGCAAGCAGTTCTTC	CASSKEASGRGKQFF
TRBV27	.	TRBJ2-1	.	TGTGCCAGCAGTTCTAGGTCCAGTGAGCAGTTCTTC	CASSSRSSEQFF
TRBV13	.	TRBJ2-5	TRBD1	TGTGCCAGCAGCTTAGGCAGGGGGCCCCCAGAGACCCAGTACTTC	CASSLGRGPPETQYF
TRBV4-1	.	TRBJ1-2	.	TGCGCCAGCAGCCCAAGCGGCAACAGTAACTATGGCTACACCTTC	CASSPSGNSNYGYTF
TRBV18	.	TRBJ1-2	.	TGTGCCAGCTCACCCCCTTCGGGGAGAAACTATGGCTACACCTTC	CASSPPSGRNYGYTF
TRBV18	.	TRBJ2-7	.	TGTGCCAGCTCACCATGGGAAGGGGGTCCCAAGGAGCAGTACTTC	CASSPWEGGPKEQYF
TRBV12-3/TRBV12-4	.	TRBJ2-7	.	TGTGCCAGCTATTACGAGCAGTACTTC	CASYYEQYF
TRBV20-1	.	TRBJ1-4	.	TGCAGTGCTAGCATCAATGAAAAACTGTTTTTT	CSASINEKLFF
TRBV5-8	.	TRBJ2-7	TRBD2	TGTGCCAGCAGGTCCGTGCCGGGGGGCGAGCAGTACTTC	CASRSVPGGEQYF
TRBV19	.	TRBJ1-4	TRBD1	TGTGCCAGTAGTGGGACAGCGGCAACTAATGAAAAACTGTTTTTT	CASSGTAATNEKLFF
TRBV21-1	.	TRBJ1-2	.	TGTGCCAGCAGCAAAGGTACAGGGGGCTGGGGCTACACCTTC	CASSKGTGGWGYTF
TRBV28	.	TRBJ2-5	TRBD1	TGTGCCAGCACCCCGCAGGGGGCAGGGGGCAGAGAGACCCAGTACTTC	CASTPQGAGGRETQYF
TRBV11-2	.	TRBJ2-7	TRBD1	TGTGCCAGCAGCCAGACAGGGGAGCAGTACTTC	CASSQTGEQYF
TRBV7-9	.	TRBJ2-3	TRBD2	TGTGCCAGCAGCGATACCTGGGGGGGACTACTCACAGATACGCAGTATTTT	CASSDTWGGLLTDTQYF
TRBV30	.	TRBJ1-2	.	TGTGCCTGCCCCGGGCCTTTAGGGGAAGGCGGCTACACCTTC	CACPGPLGEGGYTF
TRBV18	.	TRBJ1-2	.	TGTGCCAGCTCACCGCTTAATGAGGTGGGCTACACCTTC	CASSPLNEVGYTF
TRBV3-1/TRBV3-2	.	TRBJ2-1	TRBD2	TGTGCCAGCAGCCAAGGACTAGCGGGGGGGCCGAGGGAGCAGTTCTTC	CASSQGLAGGPREQFF
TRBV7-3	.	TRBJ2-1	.	TGTGCCAGCAGGGTGGCGGGGAGTAGCTCCTACAATGAGCAGTTCTTC	CASRVAGSSSYNEQFF
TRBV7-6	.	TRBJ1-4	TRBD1	TGTGCCAGCAGCCTCACAGGGGTGGGCTTGAATGAAAAACTGTTTTTT	CASSLTGVGLNEKLFF